This TCR beta chain was sequenced during a study of CD4 and CD8 cells across lung adenocarcinoma regions. This clonotype was detected ten times or more. Each CDR3 protein gets one entry after TCRdb re-called the PCR reads with MiXCR. The sample consists of 20,000 to 30,000 distinct CDR3 sequences, 40% to 65% of them appearing once. Germline values: CDR1 WNHNN, CDR2 SYGVQD (reference sequence). The CDR3 covers 13 residues. The J segment lost 8 bases and the V segment lost 5 bases, leaving 7 bases of the junction unmatched. The patients had localized lung adenocarcinoma, a non-small cell subtype. Sequenced material: CD4+ T cells from the center of a lung tumor. The TCR originated in a male donor with lung adenocarcinoma. The CD4 and CD8 labels of this study may be unreliable. This chain connects TRBV10-1 to TRBJ2-7; TRBD1 agrees at 9 bases. CDR3 coding DNA: TGCGCCAGCAGTACTGGACAGGGGCAAAAGCAGTACTTC. It yields the protein CASSTGQGQKQYF.